This TCR beta chain was retrieved from a study of human T cells and chemical hapten exposure. Turning to the study itself: Variability of per-sample TCR yields stemmed mainly from small differences in pooled library volume.

Findings of the study overall: TCRs above 1 in 1000 frequency stayed constant with DPC sensitization.

Details on this clonotype: Antigen unknown.

Whole blood, unfractionated, served as the material for total RNA extraction. V was pared by 0 bases and J by 1 base, with 9 bases between. Germline V gene sequence: CDR1 ENHRY, CDR2 SYGVKD. CDR3 length: 15 amino acids. Within the library, unique molecular identifiers were attached to each individual cDNA molecule. In the original workflow: The median was about 96,000 TCRs per sample, ranging about 20,000 to 690,600. TCRdb ran MiXCR on the 5' RACE reads and lists one entry per CDR3 protein. The V and J calls reflect TCRdb's pipeline rather than the authors' work. The repertoire consists of about 110,000 distinct CDR3 sequences, with roughly a fifth occurring once and the leading ten covering around 2.7%.

The chain employs TRBV10-3 and TRBJ2-5, with D perhaps TRBD2 (6 bases). This clonotype originated in a human donor in good health. This chain's CDR3 is CAISESGTAQETQYF. The CDR3 nucleotides are TGTGCCATCAGTGAGTCGGGGACTGCCCAAGAGACCCAGTACTTC.